The 21 T cell receptor beta chains below all came from one sample that was sequenced in a study of OX40 agonist ivuxolimab in advanced cancers. To prepare the library, the immunoSEQ multiplex PCR assay was applied. This is the immuneACCESS table as TCRdb keeps it, with only in-frame sequences that have V and J called. A part of the clones is gone; compared with another copy, unresolved V genes explain less than half, and the rest is unexplained. Here the sample has about 44,000 clones; around 94% occur a single time. Of the sample, 11% is held by the ten largest clones. Specimen: CD4+ or CD8+ T cells sorted from blood, collected in a trial of the OX40 agonist ivuxolimab. These receptors were obtained from an adult with an advanced solid tumor such as melanoma, head and neck, liver or kidney cancer.

This sequence joins TRBV4-2 and TRBJ2-2; 9 positions match TRBD2. V lost 8 bases to trimming and J lost 7 bases; unmatched junction nucleotides: 17. There are 17 residues in the CDR3. Germline values: CDR1 LGHNA, CDR2 YNFKEQ. The CDR3 sequence: CASVRSLAGRRGGELFF. The CDR3 DNA follows: TGTGCCAGCGTACGCTCGCTAGCGGGGCGTCGTGGCGGGGAGCTGTTTTTT.

This chain joins TRBV4-3 and TRBJ2-7; D not resolved. CDR3 length: 15 residues. Germline V gene lookup returns CDR1 LGHNA and CDR2 YSLEER. Trimming removed 0 bases from V and 3 bases from J, with 12 bases in between. The CDR3 DNA sequence: TGCGCCAGCAGCCAAGATCGGGCGCGTTTCTACGAGCAGTACTTC. It encodes CASSQDRARFYEQYF.

The chain combines TRBV4-3 with TRBJ2-3; 9 positions match TRBD2. The V and J ends lost 2 bases and 0 bases, in that order; junction bases with no gene match: 12. This CDR3 is 19 amino acids long. Germline V gives CDR1 LGHNA, CDR2 YSLEER. This CDR3 reads CASSQRWSSSGTSTDTQYF. For the CDR3, the DNA is TGCGCCAGCAGCCAAAGATGGTCGTCTAGCGGGACGAGCACAGATACGCAGTATTTT.

The chain couples TRBV11-3 to TRBJ2-1; 8 nucleotides match TRBD2. Germline V gene lookup returns CDR1 SGHNT and CDR2 YENEEA. The CDR3 runs 14 residues. Trimming took 2 bases from V and 10 from J; bases not matched to a gene: 7. As DNA, the CDR3 is TGTGCCAGCAGCTTACGGCGGGAGGATCTGGAGCAGTTCTTC. Its translation is CASSLRREDLEQFF.

This clone occurred once. The chain employs TRBV30 and TRBJ2-7; tentative D call: TRBD1 (5 bases). The germline gives CDR1 GTSNPN, CDR2 SVGIG (reference sequence). V was pared by 1 base and J by 5 bases, with 15 bases between. This CDR3 is built from 14 residues. The chain's CDR3 is CAWSEQGIRNEQYF. DNA of the CDR3: TGTGCCTGGAGTGAGCAGGGTATTCGGAACGAGCAGTACTTC.

V and J are TRBV9 and TRBJ2-5, with D possibly TRBD2 on 6 matching bases. CDR1 and CDR2 (germline): SGDLS, YYNGEE. Trimming shortened V by 0 bases and J by 2 bases, and 11 bases separated the two germline ends. The CDR3 is 15 amino acids. In DNA form, the CDR3 reads TGTGCCAGCAGCGTAGAAGGCGGGATACAAGAGACCCAGTACTTC. This encodes CASSVEGGIQETQYF.

In this sample, this clone turned up once. The J gene is TRBJ2-1, the V gene TRBV7-9; 12 bases agree with TRBD2. The CDR3 is 16 residues long. Germline CDR1 SEHNR, CDR2 FQNEAQ (reference sequence). Trimming took 5 bases from V and 2 from J; bases not matched to a gene: 4. The chain's CDR3 is CASSPSSGRAYNEQFF. DNA of the CDR3: TGTGCCAGCAGCCCATCTAGCGGGAGGGCCTACAATGAGCAGTTCTTC.

The gene calls are TRBV7-2 and TRBJ2-5, with 13 bases that match TRBD2. The CDR3 has 15 residues. Germline V gene sequence: CDR1 SGHTA, CDR2 FQGNSA. V dropped 5 bases and J dropped 5; count of bases not matched to a gene: 5. CDR3 amino acids: CASSLTSGRTETQYF. The CDR3 DNA reads as TGTGCCAGCAGCCTGACTAGCGGGAGGACGGAGACCCAGTACTTC. Full variable domain (rest looked up from reference TRBV7-2 and TRBJ2-5): GAGVSQSPSNKVTEKGKDVELRCDPISGHTALYWYRQSLGQGLEFLIYFQGNSAPDKSGLPSDRFSAERTGGSVSTLTIQRTQQEDSAVYLCASSLTSGRTETQYFGPGTRLLVL.

V is TRBV5-1 and J is TRBJ2-1; TRBD2 matches 10 bases. Trimming removed 0 bases from V and 0 bases from J; junction bases left unmatched: 3. CDR3 size: 17 residues. Germline V gives CDR1 SGHRS, CDR2 YFSETQ. The CDR3 DNA is TGCGCCAGCAGCTTGGCGACTAGCGGGTTCTCCTACAATGAGCAGTTCTTC. This codes for CASSLATSGFSYNEQFF.

The gene calls are TRBV7-9 and TRBJ1-4; 9 bases are shared with TRBD1. Losses at the gene ends were 5 bases for V and 1 base for J; bases not matched to a gene: 8. The CDR3 consists of 17 residues. Germline V gives CDR1 SEHNR, CDR2 FQNEAQ (reference sequence). The CDR3 here is CASSDQDRGLTNEKLFF. DNA of the CDR3: TGTGCCAGCAGCGATCAGGACAGGGGCCTAACTAATGAAAAACTGTTTTTT.

This clone is a singleton in its sample. In nucleotides, the CDR3 is TGTGCCAGCAGCGTAGGGCCCTATGGCTACACCTTC. Translated, it gives CASSVGPYGYTF. The chain is built from TRBV9 and TRBJ1-2, with D uncertain. The germline V and J ends were trimmed by 0 bases and 4 bases, with 4 bases remaining between them. The germline gives CDR1 SGDLS, CDR2 YYNGEE. This CDR3 spans 12 amino acids.

The rearrangement joins TRBV12-2 to TRBJ1-6; no check of the table's D call, TRBD1, against the DNA was made. TRBV12-2 is a documented pseudogene. The length of the CDR3 is 13 residues. DNA for the CDR3: TGTGCAAGTCGCCCAGGGGGTCCTTCACCCCTCCACTTT. Its protein product is CASRPGGPSPLHF.

The chain employs TRBV4-3 and TRBJ2-2; TRBD2 matches at 9 bases. This CDR3 region has 16 residues. CDR1 and CDR2 (germline): LGHNA, YSLEER. The V gene end was trimmed by 1 base and the J gene end by 8 bases; junction bases not matched to a gene: 8. The CDR3 reads CASSQVAGGPLGELFF. The DNA for the CDR3 is TGCGCCAGCAGCCAAGTTGCGGGAGGGCCTTTAGGGGAGCTGTTTTTT.

This chain joins TRBV6-6 and TRBJ1-5; D uncertain. The length of the CDR3 is 14 residues. V lost 8 bases to trimming and J lost 0 bases, with 11 bases between them. From germline, CDR1 is MNHNY and CDR2 SVGAGI (reference sequence). CDR3 coding DNA: TGTGCCAGCGTTACAGCATATAGCAATCAGCCCCAGCATTTT. The encoded protein is CASVTAYSNQPQHF.

On this clone: A read error is likely, as this CDR3 ends without the conserved phenylalanine or tryptophan. The rearrangement uses TRBV6-1 and TRBJ2-7; tentative D call: TRBD2 (6 bases). V lost 2 bases to trimming and J lost 0 bases, with 11 bases between them. The CDR3 runs 15 residues. CDR1 is MNHNS, CDR2 SASEGT, per germline. The CDR3 protein is CASSESPSVSYEQYL. CDR3 DNA sequence: TGTGCCAGCAGTGAAAGTCCTAGCGTCTCCTACGAGCAGTACCTC.

The sample holds one count of this clone. The DNA of the CDR3 is TGTGCCAGCAGTGAAAGTTTAGCTAACTATGGCTACACCTTC. Protein sequence: CASSESLANYGYTF. The chain carries TRBV6-1 and TRBJ1-2; D is uncertain. Germline loops: CDR1 MNHNS, CDR2 SASEGT. The CDR3 sequence is 14 residues long. Trimming shortened V by 2 bases and J by 0 bases, and 7 bases separated the two germline ends.

This clone was seen only once. The chain is built from TRBV29-1 and TRBJ2-1, with D maybe TRBD2 (5 bases). V lost 3 bases to trimming and J lost 0 bases, with 18 bases between them. The CDR3 length is 17 residues. Germline V gene sequence: CDR1 SQVTM, CDR2 ANQGSEA. The CDR3 coding sequence is TGCAGCGTTGAGGGTTCTAGCACCGAGAGCTCCTACAATGAGCAGTTCTTC. It codes for CSVEGSSTESSYNEQFF.

This chain joins TRBV6-5 and TRBJ1-1; tentatively, D is TRBD1 (6 bases). Per the germline V gene, CDR1 is MNHEY and CDR2 is SVGAGI. There are 13 residues in the CDR3. Trimming pared 7 bases from V and 3 bases from J, leaving 12 bases between. CDR3 sequence reads: CASNWGLDTEAFF. CDR3 in DNA: TGTGCCAGCAATTGGGGGCTGGACACTGAAGCTTTCTTT.

This sequence joins TRBV30 and TRBJ2-1, with a possible D match to TRBD2 (7 bases). With 2 bases removed from V and 6 bases from J, the gap between germline ends came to 17 bases. Germline V lookup: CDR1 GTSNPN, CDR2 SVGIG (reference sequence). CDR3 length: 15 amino acids. The CDR3 nucleotides are TGTGCCTGGAGTCCAGGGGCGGGAGTGTTCAATGAGCAGTTCTTC. Translated: CAWSPGAGVFNEQFF. Together with reference TRBV30 and TRBJ2-1, the CDR3 gives the full variable domain: SQTIHQWPATLVQPVGSPLSLECTVEGTSNPNLYWYRQAAGRGLQLLFYSVGIGQISSEVPQNLSASRPQDRQFILSSKKLLLSDSGFYLCAWSPGAGVFNEQFFGPGTRLTVL.

The rearrangement uses TRBV9 and TRBJ2-1, with TRBD1 identical over 7 bases. In germline, CDR1 is SGDLS, CDR2 YYNGEE. This CDR3 spans 17 amino acids. Trimming removed 0 bases from V and 3 bases from J; junction bases left unmatched: 9. CDR3 residues: CASSVGGGWLNYNEQFF. The CDR3 DNA sequence: TGTGCCAGCAGCGTAGGAGGGGGCTGGCTTAACTACAATGAGCAGTTCTTC.

The chain carries TRBV7-2 and TRBJ2-2; 7 nucleotides agree with TRBD2. Germline values: CDR1 SGHTA, CDR2 FQGNSA. This CDR3 region has 17 residues. Unmatched junction bases numbered 10, after V lost 5 bases and J lost 1 base. CDR3 protein: CASSPKALAVNTGELFF. The CDR3, as DNA: TGTGCCAGCAGCCCCAAAGCGCTAGCGGTGAACACCGGGGAGCTGTTTTTT.